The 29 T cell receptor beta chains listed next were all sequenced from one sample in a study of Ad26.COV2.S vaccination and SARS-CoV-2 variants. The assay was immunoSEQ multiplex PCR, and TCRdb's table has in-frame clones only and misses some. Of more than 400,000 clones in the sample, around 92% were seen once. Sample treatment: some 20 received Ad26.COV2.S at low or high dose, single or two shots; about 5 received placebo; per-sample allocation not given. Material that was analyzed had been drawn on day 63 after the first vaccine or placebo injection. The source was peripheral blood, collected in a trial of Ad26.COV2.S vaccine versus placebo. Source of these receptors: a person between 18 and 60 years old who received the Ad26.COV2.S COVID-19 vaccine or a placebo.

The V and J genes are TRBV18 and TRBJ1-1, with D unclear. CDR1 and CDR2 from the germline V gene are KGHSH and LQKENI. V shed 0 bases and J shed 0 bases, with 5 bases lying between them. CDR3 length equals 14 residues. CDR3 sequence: CASSPPELNTEAFF. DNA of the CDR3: TGTGCCAGCTCACCACCGGAATTGAACACTGAAGCTTTCTTT.

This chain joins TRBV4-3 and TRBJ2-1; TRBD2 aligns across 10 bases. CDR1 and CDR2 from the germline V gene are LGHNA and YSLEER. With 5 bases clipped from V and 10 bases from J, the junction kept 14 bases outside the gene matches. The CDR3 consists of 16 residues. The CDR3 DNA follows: TGCGCCAGCAGCTTGGCAGCCAGCGGGGGGGCCAGGGAGCAGTTCTTC. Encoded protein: CASSLAASGGAREQFF.

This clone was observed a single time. CDR3 nucleotides: TGTGCCAGTAGTTCTCGAGGTAGCGGGGGGTCAGATACGCAGTATTTT. It codes for CASSSRGSGGSDTQYF. This chain joins TRBV19 and TRBJ2-3; 10 bases agree with TRBD2. This CDR3 spans 16 amino acids. After removal of 5 bases from V and 4 bases from J, the junction contained 9 bases not matched to a gene. Per germline, CDR1 LNHDA and CDR2 SQIVND (reference sequence).

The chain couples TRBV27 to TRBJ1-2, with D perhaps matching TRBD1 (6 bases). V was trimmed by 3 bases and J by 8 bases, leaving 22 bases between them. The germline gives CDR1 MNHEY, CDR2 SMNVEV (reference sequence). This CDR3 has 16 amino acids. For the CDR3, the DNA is TGTGCCAGCAGTTTCAATATAGCACAGGGACTTGCGGGCTACACCTTC. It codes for CASSFNIAQGLAGYTF.

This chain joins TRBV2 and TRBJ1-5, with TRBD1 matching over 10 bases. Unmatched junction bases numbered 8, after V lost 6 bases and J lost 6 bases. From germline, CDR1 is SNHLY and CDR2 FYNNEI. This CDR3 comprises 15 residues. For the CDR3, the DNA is TGTGCCAGCAGAGCGACAGGGGGCTTTGGTCAGCCCCAGCATTTT. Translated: CASRATGGFGQPQHF.

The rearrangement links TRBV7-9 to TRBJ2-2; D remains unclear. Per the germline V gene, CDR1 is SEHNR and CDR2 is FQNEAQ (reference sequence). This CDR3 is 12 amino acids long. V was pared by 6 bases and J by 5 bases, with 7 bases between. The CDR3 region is CASRLITGELFF. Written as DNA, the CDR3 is TGTGCCAGCAGACTAATTACCGGGGAGCTGTTTTTT.

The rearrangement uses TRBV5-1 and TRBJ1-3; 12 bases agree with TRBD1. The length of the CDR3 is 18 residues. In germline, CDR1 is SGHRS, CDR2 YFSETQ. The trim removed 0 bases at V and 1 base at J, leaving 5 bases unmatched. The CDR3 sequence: CASSLAGQGALSGNTIYF. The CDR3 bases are TGCGCCAGCAGCTTGGCGGGACAGGGGGCCCTATCTGGAAACACCATATATTTT.

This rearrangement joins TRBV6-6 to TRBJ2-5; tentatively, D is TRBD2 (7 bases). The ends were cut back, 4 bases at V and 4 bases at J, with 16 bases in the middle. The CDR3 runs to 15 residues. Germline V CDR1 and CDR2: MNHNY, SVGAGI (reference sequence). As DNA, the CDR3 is TGTGCCAGCAGTTTTGAGGGGGGGCCGTCAGAGACCCAGTACTTC. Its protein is CASSFEGGPSETQYF.

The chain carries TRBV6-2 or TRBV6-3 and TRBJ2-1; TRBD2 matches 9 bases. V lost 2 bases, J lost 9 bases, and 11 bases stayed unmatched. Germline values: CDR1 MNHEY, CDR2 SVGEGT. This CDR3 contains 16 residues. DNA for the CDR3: TGTGCCAGCAGTTACGGGACTAGCACTTTGGGTGGTGAGCAGTTCTTC. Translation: CASSYGTSTLGGEQFF.

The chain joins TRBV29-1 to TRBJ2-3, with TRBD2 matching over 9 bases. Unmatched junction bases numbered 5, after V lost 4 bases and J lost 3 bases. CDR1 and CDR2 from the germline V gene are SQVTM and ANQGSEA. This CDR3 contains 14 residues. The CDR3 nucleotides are TGCAGCGTTGGGGGACTAGCCCATACAGATACGCAGTATTTT. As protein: CSVGGLAHTDTQYF.

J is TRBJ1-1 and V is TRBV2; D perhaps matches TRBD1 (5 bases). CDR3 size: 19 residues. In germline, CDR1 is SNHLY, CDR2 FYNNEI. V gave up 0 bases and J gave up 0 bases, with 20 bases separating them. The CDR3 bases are TGTGCCAGCAGTGAAGCGCGGCACTGGGACGGCCTCATGAACACTGAAGCTTTCTTT. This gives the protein CASSEARHWDGLMNTEAFF.

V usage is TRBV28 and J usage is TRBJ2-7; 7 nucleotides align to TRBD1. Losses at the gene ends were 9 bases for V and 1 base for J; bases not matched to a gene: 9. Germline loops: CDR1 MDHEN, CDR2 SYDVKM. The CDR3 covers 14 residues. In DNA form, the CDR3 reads TGTGCCAGTACCACGGGACAGCCGTCCTACGAGCAGTACTTC. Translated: CASTTGQPSYEQYF. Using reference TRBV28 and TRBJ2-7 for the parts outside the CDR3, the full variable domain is DVKVTQSSRYLVKRTGEKVFLECVQDMDHENMFWYRQDPGLGLRLIYFSYDVKMKEKGDIPEGYSVSREKKERFSLILESASTNQTSMYLCASTTGQPSYEQYFGPGTRLTVT.

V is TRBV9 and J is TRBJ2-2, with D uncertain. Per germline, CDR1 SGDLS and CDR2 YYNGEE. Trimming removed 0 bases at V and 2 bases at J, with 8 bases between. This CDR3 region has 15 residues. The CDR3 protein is CASSVGGYNTGELFF. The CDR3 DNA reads TGTGCCAGCAGCGTAGGCGGCTATAACACCGGGGAGCTGTTTTTT.

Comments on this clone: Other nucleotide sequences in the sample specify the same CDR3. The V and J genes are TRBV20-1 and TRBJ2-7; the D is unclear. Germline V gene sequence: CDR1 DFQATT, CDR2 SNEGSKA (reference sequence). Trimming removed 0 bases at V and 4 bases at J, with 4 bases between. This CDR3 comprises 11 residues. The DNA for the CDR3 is TGCAGTGCTAGAGACCAGTACGAGCAGTACTTC. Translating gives CSARDQYEQYF.

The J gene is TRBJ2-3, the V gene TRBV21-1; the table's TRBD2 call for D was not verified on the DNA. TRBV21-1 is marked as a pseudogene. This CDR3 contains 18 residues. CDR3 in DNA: TGTGCCAGCGGAACTCCCACGATACTAGCGGGGGGGCAAGATACGCAGTATTTT. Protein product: CASGTPTILAGGQDTQYF.

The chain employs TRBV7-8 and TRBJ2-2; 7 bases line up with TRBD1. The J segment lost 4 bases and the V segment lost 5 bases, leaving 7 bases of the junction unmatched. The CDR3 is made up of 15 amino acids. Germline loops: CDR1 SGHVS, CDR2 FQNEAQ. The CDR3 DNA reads TGTGCCAGCAGCACTGGACAGGCCGTCACCGGGGAGCTGTTTTTT. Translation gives CASSTGQAVTGELFF.

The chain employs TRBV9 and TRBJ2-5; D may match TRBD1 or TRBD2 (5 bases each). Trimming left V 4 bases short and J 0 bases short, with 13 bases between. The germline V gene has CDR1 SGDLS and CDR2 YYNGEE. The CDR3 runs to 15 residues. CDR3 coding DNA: TGTGCCAGCAGCCCCCGGGACCTGTACCAAGAGACCCAGTACTTC. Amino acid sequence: CASSPRDLYQETQYF.

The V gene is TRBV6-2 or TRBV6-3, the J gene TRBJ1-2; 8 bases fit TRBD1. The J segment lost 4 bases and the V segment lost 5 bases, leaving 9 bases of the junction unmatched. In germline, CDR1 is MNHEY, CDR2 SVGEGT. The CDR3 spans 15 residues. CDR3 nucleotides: TGTGCCAGCAGTGACCCGGGACAGGTGACCTATGGCTACACCTTC. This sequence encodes CASSDPGQVTYGYTF.

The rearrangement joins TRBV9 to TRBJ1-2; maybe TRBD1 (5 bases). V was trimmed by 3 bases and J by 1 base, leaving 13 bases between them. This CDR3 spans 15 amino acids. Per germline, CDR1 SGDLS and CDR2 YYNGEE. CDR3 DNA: TGTGCCAGCAGCGGGGGATCGGGGGTTAACTATGGCTACACCTTC. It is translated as CASSGGSGVNYGYTF.

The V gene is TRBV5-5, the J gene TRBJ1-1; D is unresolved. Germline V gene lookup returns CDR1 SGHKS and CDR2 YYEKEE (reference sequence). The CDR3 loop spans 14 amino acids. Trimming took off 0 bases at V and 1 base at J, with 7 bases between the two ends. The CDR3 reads CASSLEWANTEAFF. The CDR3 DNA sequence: TGTGCCAGCAGCTTGGAGTGGGCGAACACTGAAGCTTTCTTT.

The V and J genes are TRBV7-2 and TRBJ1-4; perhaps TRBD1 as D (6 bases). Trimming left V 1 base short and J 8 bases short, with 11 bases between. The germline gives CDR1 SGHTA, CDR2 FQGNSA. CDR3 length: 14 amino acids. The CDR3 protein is CASSLDRVGEKLFF. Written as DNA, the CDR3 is TGTGCCAGCAGCTTAGACAGGGTGGGGGAAAAACTGTTTTTT.

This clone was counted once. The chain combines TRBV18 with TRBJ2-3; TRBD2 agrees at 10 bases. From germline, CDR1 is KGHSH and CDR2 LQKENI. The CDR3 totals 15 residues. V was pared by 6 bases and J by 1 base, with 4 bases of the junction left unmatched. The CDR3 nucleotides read TGTGCCAGCTCCCTAGGGACTAGCGGCACAGATACGCAGTATTTT. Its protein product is CASSLGTSGTDTQYF.

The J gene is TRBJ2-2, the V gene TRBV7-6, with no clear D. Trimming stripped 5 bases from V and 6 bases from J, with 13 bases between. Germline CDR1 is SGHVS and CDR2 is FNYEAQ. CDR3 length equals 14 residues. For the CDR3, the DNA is TGTGCCAGCAGCCAAGGGTCAGTGGCCGGGGAGCTGTTTTTT. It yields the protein CASSQGSVAGELFF.

CDR3 in amino acids: CASSLAGSPIGGELFF. In DNA, the CDR3 is TGTGCCAGCAGCTTAGCGGGATCCCCCATTGGGGGGGAGCTGTTTTTT. The rearrangement links TRBV7-2 to TRBJ2-2; D uncertain. V was trimmed by 0 bases and J by 8 bases, leaving 16 bases between them. The CDR3 length is 16 residues. From germline, CDR1 is SGHTA and CDR2 FQGNSA.

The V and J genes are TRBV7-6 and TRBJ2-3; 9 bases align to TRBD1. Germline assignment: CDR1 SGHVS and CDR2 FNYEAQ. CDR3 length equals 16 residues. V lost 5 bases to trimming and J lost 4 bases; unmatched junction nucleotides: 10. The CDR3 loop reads CASSPGTGISADTQYF. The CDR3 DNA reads TGTGCCAGCAGCCCCGGGACAGGGATATCCGCAGATACGCAGTATTTT.

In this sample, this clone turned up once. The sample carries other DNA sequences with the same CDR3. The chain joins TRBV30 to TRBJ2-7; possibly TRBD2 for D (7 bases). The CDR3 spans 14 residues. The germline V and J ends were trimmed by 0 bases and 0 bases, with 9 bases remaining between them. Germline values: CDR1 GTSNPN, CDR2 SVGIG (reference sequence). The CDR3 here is CAWSVGGASYEQYF. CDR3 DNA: TGTGCCTGGAGTGTTGGGGGGGCCTCCTACGAGCAGTACTTC. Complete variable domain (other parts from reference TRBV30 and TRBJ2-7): SQTIHQWPATLVQPVGSPLSLECTVEGTSNPNLYWYRQAAGRGLQLLFYSVGIGQISSEVPQNLSASRPQDRQFILSSKKLLLSDSGFYLCAWSVGGASYEQYFGPGTRLTVT.

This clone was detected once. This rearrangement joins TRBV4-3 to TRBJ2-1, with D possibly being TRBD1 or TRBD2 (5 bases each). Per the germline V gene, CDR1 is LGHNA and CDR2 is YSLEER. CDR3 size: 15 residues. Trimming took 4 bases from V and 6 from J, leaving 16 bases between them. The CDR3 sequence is CASSLRDGQGNEQFF. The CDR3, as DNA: TGCGCCAGCAGCCTCCGGGACGGCCAAGGCAATGAGCAGTTCTTC.

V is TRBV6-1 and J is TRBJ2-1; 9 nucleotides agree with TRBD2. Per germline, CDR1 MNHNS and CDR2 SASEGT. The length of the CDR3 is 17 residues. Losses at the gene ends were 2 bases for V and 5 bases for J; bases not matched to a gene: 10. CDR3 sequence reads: CASSESGVAGVNNEQFF. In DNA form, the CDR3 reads TGTGCCAGCAGTGAAAGCGGGGTAGCGGGGGTTAACAATGAGCAGTTCTTC.

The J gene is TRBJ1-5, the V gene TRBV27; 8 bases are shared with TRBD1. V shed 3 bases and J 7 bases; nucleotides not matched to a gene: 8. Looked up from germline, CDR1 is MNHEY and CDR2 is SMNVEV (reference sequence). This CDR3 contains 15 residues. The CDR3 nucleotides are TGTGCCAGCAGTTTGGGCGGACAGGGCGTGCAGCCCCAGCATTTT. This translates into CASSLGGQGVQPQHF.